This T cell receptor (beta chain) came from a study of T cells in placental villitis. Younger maternal age, smaller fetuses, and preterm delivery or intrauterine demise in two cases marked infectious villitis. CDR3 size: 15 residues. CDR1 SNHLY and CDR2 FYNNEI come from the germline V gene. Germline trimming cut 7 bases from V and 4 bases from J; bases unmatched to any gene: 5. The immunoSEQ assay was v4. Generated by immunoSEQ multiplex PCR, the TCRdb table keeps only in-frame clones and is missing some. The repertoire consists of 2,500 to 4,000 clones, with roughly 79% occurring once and the leading ten covering over 15%.

The TCR was taken from a human patient with infectious villitis; the placental T cells may come from both mother and fetus. This sequence joins TRBV2 and TRBJ2-1; TRBD2 agrees at 12 bases. The sequenced material came from placental tissue containing maternal and fetal cells. The CDR3 region is CASTPTSGGYNEQFF. For the CDR3, the DNA is TGTGCCAGCACCCCTACTAGCGGGGGGTACAATGAGCAGTTCTTC.